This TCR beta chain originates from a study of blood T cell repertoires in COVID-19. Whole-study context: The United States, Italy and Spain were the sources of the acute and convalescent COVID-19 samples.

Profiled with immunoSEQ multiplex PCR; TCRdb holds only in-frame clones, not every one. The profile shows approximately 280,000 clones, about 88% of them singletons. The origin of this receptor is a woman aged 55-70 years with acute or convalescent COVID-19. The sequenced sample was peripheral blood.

The CDR3, as DNA: TGTGCCAGCAGACAGGCTCCCTATGGCTACACCTTC. The encoded protein is CASRQAPYGYTF. The chain is built from TRBV28 and TRBJ1-2; D is perhaps TRBD1 (5 bases). V lost 6 bases and J 4 bases, leaving 9 bases between the germline ends. The CDR3 sequence is 12 residues long. The germline V gene encodes CDR1 MDHEN and CDR2 SYDVKM.